Following are 5 T cell receptor beta chains from one sample sequenced in a study of cytomegalovirus exposure and HLA in healthy donors. PCR primers comprised 60 Vbeta and 13 Jbeta primers. Sequencing used immunoSEQ multiplex PCR; TCRdb keeps in-frame clones, though not all of them. The data show under 200,000 clones, approximately 80% seen once. Material for sequencing was PBMCs. The receptors stem from a male donor in good health and CMV-seropositive.

The CDR3 DNA is TGCGCCAGCAGCCAAGTCTTGGGAGTCTTAAATTCACCCCTCCACTTT. It translates to CASSQVLGVLNSPLHF. V is TRBV4-3 and J is TRBJ1-6; no reliable D call. V gave up 1 base and J gave up 7 bases, with 14 bases separating them. Germline V lookup: CDR1 LGHNA, CDR2 YSLEER. CDR3 length: 16 residues.

V and J are TRBV5-6 and TRBJ2-4, with a tentative D call TRBD2 (5 bases). V was trimmed by 0 bases and J by 0 bases, leaving 16 bases between them. Germline assignment: CDR1 SGHDT and CDR2 YYEEEE. The CDR3 spans 18 residues. The CDR3 spells CASSLAASPPLAKNIQYF. The CDR3 nucleotides are TGTGCCAGCAGCTTGGCGGCTAGCCCACCCCTAGCCAAAAACATTCAGTACTTC.

The chain has TRBV15 and TRBJ2-7, with 9 bases aligning to TRBD2. Trimming cost V 0 bases and J 4 bases; bases outside gene matches: 1. Looked up from germline, CDR1 is LNHNV and CDR2 is YYDKDF (reference sequence). The CDR3 consists of 14 residues. The DNA for the CDR3 is TGTGCCACCAGCAGAGAGACTAGCGGTTACGAGCAGTACTTC. As protein: CATSRETSGYEQYF.

This clone was seen just once. The chain couples TRBV11-3 to TRBJ2-1; D is uncertain. The CDR3 is 18 amino acids. CDR1 SGHNT and CDR2 YENEEA come from the germline V gene. Trimming cost V 1 base and J 6 bases, with 22 bases left between them. The CDR3 DNA reads TGTGCCAGCAGCTTAGTTTTGAGAACTCCCCCCCGTGTCAATGAGCAGTTCTTC. It encodes CASSLVLRTPPRVNEQFF.

This rearrangement joins TRBV28 to TRBJ2-7; tentatively, D is TRBD1 (6 bases). Trimming stripped 6 bases from V and 5 bases from J, with 17 bases between. Germline assignment: CDR1 MDHEN and CDR2 SYDVKM. The CDR3 spans 14 residues. CDR3 residues: CASSSQGNPNEQYF. The CDR3 region has the DNA TGTGCCAGCAGCTCACAGGGAAACCCCAACGAGCAGTACTTC.